This T cell receptor (beta chain) is drawn from a study of blood T cells in healthy people across ages. For the second PCR, which ran for about 6 to 12 cycles, a sample-barcoded 5' primer and a J-beta primer mix were used. TCRdb called the 5' RACE reads again in MiXCR, with one record for every CDR3 protein. The table lists roughly 1,300,000 distinct CDR3 sequences, 45% to 70% of them singletons. Germline lookup yields CDR1 WSHSY and CDR2 SAAADI. V shed 2 bases and J 8 bases; nucleotides not matched to a gene: 11. The CDR3 has 15 amino acids. This sequence originates from a man aged 18 to 30 in good health. The chain employs TRBV10-2 and TRBJ1-2, with 7 nucleotides matching TRBD1. Sequenced sample: blood. The CDR3 region has the DNA TGCGCCAGCAGTGAGACAAGCAGGACAGGTCAGGGCTACACCTTC. It translates to CASSETSRTGQGYTF.